One and the same sample provided the 30 T cell receptor beta chains below, sequenced in a study of blood T cell repertoires in COVID-19. TCRdb keeps only in-frame clones here, not all; method: immunoSEQ multiplex PCR. The sample has roughly 250,000 clones; about 85% are singletons. The sample was peripheral blood. The receptor set was obtained from a man aged 35-49 years with acute or convalescent COVID-19.

The V gene is TRBV5-8, the J gene TRBJ1-1, with D unclear. The V gene's germline CDR1 is SGHTS and CDR2 YDEGEE. V shed 4 bases and J shed 3 bases, with 13 bases lying between them. This CDR3 spans 14 amino acids. CDR3 nucleotide sequence: TGTGCCAGCAGCCTTAGGAGCGGATACACTGAAGCTTTCTTT. This sequence encodes CASSLRSGYTEAFF.

V usage is TRBV4-1 and J usage is TRBJ2-5, with D possibly matching TRBD1 (5 bases). This CDR3 comprises 16 residues. Germline-derived CDR1 and CDR2 are MGHRA and YSYEKL. V shed 5 bases and J shed 0 bases, with 16 bases lying between them. The DNA for the CDR3 is TGCGCCAGCAGCGAAGGTCCCAGGGTTGACCAAGAGACCCAGTACTTC. Amino acid sequence: CASSEGPRVDQETQYF.

The chain joins TRBV7-8 to TRBJ1-6; 9 nucleotides match TRBD1. The length of the CDR3 is 16 residues. The J segment lost 6 bases and the V segment lost 5 bases, leaving 8 bases of the junction unmatched. Germline CDR1 reads SGHVS; CDR2 reads FQNEAQ. CDR3 region: CASSPGQGKLNSPLHF. The CDR3 bases are TGTGCCAGCAGCCCGGGACAGGGCAAGCTTAATTCACCCCTCCACTTT. The full variable domain, rest sourced from reference TRBV7-8 and TRBJ1-6, is GAGVSQSPRYKVAKRGQDVALRCDPISGHVSLFWYQQALGQGPEFLTYFQNEAQLDKSGLPSDRFFAERPEGSVSTLKIQRTQQEDSAVYLCASSPGQGKLNSPLHFGNGTRLTVT.

The chain recombines TRBV7-9 with TRBJ1-2; 10 bases match TRBD1. Trimming removed 3 bases from V and 3 bases from J; junction bases left unmatched: 4. The CDR3 sequence is 15 residues long. Germline V CDR1 and CDR2: SEHNR, FQNEAQ (reference sequence). This CDR3 reads CASSLTGGVDYGYTF. The CDR3 DNA sequence: TGTGCCAGCAGCTTGACAGGGGGCGTGGACTATGGCTACACCTTC.

CDR3 sequence reads: CASRTGGNYGYTF. Written as DNA, the CDR3 is TGTGCCAGCAGGACAGGTGGCAACTATGGCTACACCTTC. The chain uses TRBV6-5 and TRBJ1-2, with a tentative D call TRBD1 (6 bases). CDR1 is MNHEY and CDR2 is SVGAGI in the germline V gene. The CDR3 runs 13 residues. Trimming left V 6 bases short and J 2 bases short, with 10 bases between.

This rearrangement joins TRBV20-1 to TRBJ1-2; D is unresolved. Trimming removed 5 bases at V and 3 bases at J, with 4 bases between. The CDR3 length is 10 residues. Germline V gene data show CDR1 as DFQATT and CDR2 as SNEGSKA (reference sequence). The CDR3 spells CSAPDYGYTF. The CDR3 bases are TGCAGTGCTCCGGACTATGGCTACACCTTC.

The chain couples TRBV5-4 to TRBJ1-1; 7 positions match TRBD1. Per the germline V gene, CDR1 is SGHNT and CDR2 is YYREEE (reference sequence). This CDR3 comprises 14 residues. J lost 4 bases, V lost 0 bases, and 3 bases had no gene match. CDR3 region: CASSLGSGGTEAFF. The CDR3 nucleotides read TGTGCCAGCAGCTTGGGTTCAGGGGGCACTGAAGCTTTCTTT. Combining the CDR3 with reference TRBV5-4 and TRBJ1-1 gives the whole variable domain ETGVTQSPTHLIKTRGQQVTLRCSSQSGHNTVSWYQQALGQGPQFIFQYYREEENGRGNFPPRFSGLQFPNYSSELNVNALELDDSALYLCASSLGSGGTEAFFGQGTRLTVV.

V usage is TRBV7-9 and J usage is TRBJ1-2; TRBD1 might be the D (5 bases). This CDR3 is built from 15 residues. Germline CDR1 SEHNR, CDR2 FQNEAQ (reference sequence). V lost 5 bases and J 7 bases, leaving 20 bases between the germline ends. In nucleotides, the CDR3 is TGTGCCAGCAGCCTTGGGGGGGGAGGAATCTCTGGCTACACCTTC. Translated: CASSLGGGGISGYTF.

V gene TRBV5-1 combines with J gene TRBJ2-1; D is perhaps TRBD1 (5 bases). CDR3 length equals 13 residues. The germline CDR1 and CDR2 sequences are SGHRS and YFSETQ. Trimming took 0 bases from V and 8 from J, leaving 9 bases between them. The CDR3 DNA reads TGCGCCAGCAGCTTGGGGGGCCAGGATGAGCAGTTCTTC. As protein: CASSLGGQDEQFF.

J is TRBJ1-6 and V is TRBV12-5, with D perhaps matching TRBD1 (6 bases). The CDR3 spans 14 residues. The germline V gene encodes CDR1 LGHNT and CDR2 FRNRAP. Between the trimmed V and J ends, which lost 7 bases and 9 bases, there was a span of 16 bases. CDR3 sequence reads: CASAPTGGTSPLHF. Here the CDR3 DNA reads TGTGCTAGTGCCCCGACAGGAGGCACTTCACCCCTCCACTTT.

V gene TRBV5-5 combines with J gene TRBJ2-7; possible D gene TRBD1, 6 bases. There are 16 residues in the CDR3. Trimming removed 0 bases from V and 0 bases from J, with 13 bases in between. Germline V gene lookup returns CDR1 SGHKS and CDR2 YYEKEE (reference sequence). The CDR3 reads CASSLAPRGTSYEQYF. The CDR3 DNA reads TGTGCCAGCAGCTTGGCCCCCAGGGGTACCTCCTACGAGCAGTACTTC.

This chain links TRBV23-1 with TRBJ2-7; D not resolved. TRBV23-1 carries the ORF label, with uncertain function. CDR3 size: 15 residues. V lost 8 bases and J 0 bases, leaving 17 bases between the germline ends. The CDR3 loop is CASPWQRIASYEQYF. Here the CDR3 DNA reads TGCGCCAGCCCTTGGCAAAGGATAGCCTCCTACGAGCAGTACTTC.

The chain carries TRBV5-1 and TRBJ2-3; D is possibly TRBD2 (5 bases). The germline V and J ends were trimmed by 1 base and 0 bases, with 12 bases remaining between them. This CDR3 contains 16 residues. CDR1 and CDR2 from the germline V gene are SGHRS and YFSETQ. The CDR3 DNA is TGCGCCAGCAGCTTGCTTAAGACGGGGAGCACAGATACGCAGTATTTT. Its protein product is CASSLLKTGSTDTQYF.

This chain uses TRBV7-9 with TRBJ1-4, with unresolved D. Germline lookup yields CDR1 SEHNR and CDR2 FQNEAQ (reference sequence). Trimming stripped 7 bases from V and 11 bases from J, with 17 bases between. This CDR3 is 13 amino acids long. CDR3 in amino acids: CASTLDRGNKLFF. The CDR3 DNA reads TGTGCCAGCACCCTAGATCGGGGAAACAAACTGTTTTTT.

The chain carries TRBV2 and TRBJ1-6; 7 bases map to TRBD1. From germline, CDR1 is SNHLY and CDR2 FYNNEI. The CDR3 consists of 15 residues. V shed 4 bases, J shed 8 bases, and the junction held 8 bases outside the gene matches. The CDR3, as DNA: TGTGCCAGCAGTGGACAGGGTTTTATGGATTCACCCCTCCACTTT. Its translation is CASSGQGFMDSPLHF.

This chain links TRBV6-7 with TRBJ2-1, with 8 bases lining up with TRBD2. TRBV6-7 is an ORF for which the function is uncertain. V dropped 2 bases and J dropped 0; count of bases not matched to a gene: 12. CDR3 length equals 19 residues. Written as DNA, the CDR3 is TGTGCCAGCAGTTACCAATCATCAACTAGCGGTTTCTCCTACAATGAGCAGTTCTTC. The encoded protein is CASSYQSSTSGFSYNEQFF.

This chain uses TRBV5-6 with TRBJ1-2, with D perhaps matching TRBD1 (6 bases). This CDR3 has 16 residues. Between the trimmed V and J ends, which lost 4 bases and 5 bases, there was a span of 21 bases. Germline V gene sequence: CDR1 SGHDT, CDR2 YYEEEE. The CDR3 here is CASSPNRGGAGYGYTF. CDR3 sequence (DNA): TGTGCCAGCAGCCCCAATCGGGGGGGCGCGGGTTATGGCTACACCTTC.

The chain is built from TRBV3-1 (or the pseudogene TRBV3-2) and TRBJ1-4; 8 nucleotides match TRBD1. Germline-derived CDR1 and CDR2 are LGHDT and YNNKEL (reference sequence). The V gene end was trimmed by 2 bases and the J gene end by 6 bases; junction bases not matched to a gene: 5. This CDR3 is built from 15 residues. The CDR3 loop is CASSQRTGSDEKLFF. In DNA form, the CDR3 reads TGTGCCAGCAGCCAACGGACAGGGTCGGATGAAAAACTGTTTTTT.

This chain links TRBV10-2 with TRBJ2-1, with 11 positions matching TRBD2. CDR1 and CDR2 from the germline V gene are WSHSY and SAAADI. J was trimmed by 6 bases and V by 2 bases; bases with no gene match: 9. The CDR3 length is 17 residues. The DNA of the CDR3 is TGCGCCAGCAGTGAGACTAGCGGGGGACTCTATGGCAATGAGCAGTTCTTC. It encodes CASSETSGGLYGNEQFF.

The V call is TRBV7-8, the J call TRBJ1-4; D may be TRBD1 (5 bases). Germline V gene lookup returns CDR1 SGHVS and CDR2 FQNEAQ. The CDR3 sequence is 18 residues long. The ends were cut back, 4 bases at V and 6 bases at J, with 24 bases in the middle. The CDR3 is CASSSRFSTPRGYEKLFF. DNA for the CDR3: TGTGCCAGCAGCTCACGTTTTTCGACACCTAGGGGTTATGAAAAACTGTTTTTT. Variable domain in full (rest from reference TRBV7-8 and TRBJ1-4): GAGVSQSPRYKVAKRGQDVALRCDPISGHVSLFWYQQALGQGPEFLTYFQNEAQLDKSGLPSDRFFAERPEGSVSTLKIQRTQQEDSAVYLCASSSRFSTPRGYEKLFFGSGTQLSVL.

The J gene is TRBJ1-1, the V gene TRBV5-6, with a possible D match to TRBD1 (5 bases). Trimming removed 1 base at V and 11 bases at J, with 15 bases between. The germline gives CDR1 SGHDT, CDR2 YYEEEE. The CDR3 length is 13 residues. CDR3 coding DNA: TGTGCCAGCAGCTTGAGGGCGTCAGGGAGGGCTTTCTTT. Residues: CASSLRASGRAFF.

This clone was detected once. The rearrangement uses TRBV3-1 (or the pseudogene TRBV3-2) and TRBJ2-3; TRBD1 is a possible D gene (5 bases). CDR1 and CDR2 from the germline V gene are LGHDT and YNNKEL (reference sequence). There are 15 residues in the CDR3. The V gene lost 1 base and the J gene lost 3 bases, with 11 bases spanning the gap. The CDR3 DNA is TGTGCCAGCAGCCAAGGACAGCAGCCAACAGATACGCAGTATTTT. This translates into CASSQGQQPTDTQYF.

This sequence joins TRBV7-9 and TRBJ1-5; D may be TRBD1 (5 bases). This CDR3 is built from 14 residues. Trimming pared 6 bases from V and 5 bases from J, leaving 14 bases between. Germline values: CDR1 SEHNR, CDR2 FQNEAQ (reference sequence). The CDR3 DNA is TGTGCCAGCAGTTTTACAGGATTAGATCAGCCCCAGCATTTT. Its translation is CASSFTGLDQPQHF. Full variable domain (missing parts from reference TRBV7-9 and TRBJ1-5): DTGVSQNPRHKITKRGQNVTFRCDPISEHNRLYWYRQTLGQGPEFLTYFQNEAQLEKSRLLSDRFSAERPKGSFSTLEIQRTEQGDSAMYLCASSFTGLDQPQHFGDGTRLSIL.

The chain combines TRBV13 with TRBJ1-6, with 10 nucleotides matching TRBD1. This CDR3 is built from 18 residues. Germline V gives CDR1 PRHDT, CDR2 FYEKMQ (reference sequence). V trimming: 5 bases; J trimming: 8 bases; junction bases outside the gene matches: 15. The CDR3: CASSLSRTGGGFYSPLHF. Here the CDR3 DNA reads TGTGCCAGCAGCCTCTCCCGGACAGGGGGGGGTTTTTATTCACCCCTCCACTTT.

This chain uses TRBV5-4 with TRBJ1-2, with D possibly TRBD1 on 6 matching bases. V lost 4 bases, J lost 4 bases, and 17 bases lay in between. This CDR3 comprises 15 residues. Germline V gene data show CDR1 as SGHNT and CDR2 as YYREEE (reference sequence). The CDR3 bases are TGTGCCAGCAGCCCACCCGGGACACTGCGCTATGGCTACACCTTC. Translation: CASSPPGTLRYGYTF. Full variable domain (rest looked up from reference TRBV5-4 and TRBJ1-2): ETGVTQSPTHLIKTRGQQVTLRCSSQSGHNTVSWYQQALGQGPQFIFQYYREEENGRGNFPPRFSGLQFPNYSSELNVNALELDDSALYLCASSPPGTLRYGYTFGSGTRLTVV.

The chain joins TRBV3-1 (or the pseudogene TRBV3-2) to TRBJ2-7; D is perhaps TRBD2 (6 bases). Germline-derived CDR1 and CDR2 are LGHDT and YNNKEL (reference sequence). The CDR3 is made up of 15 amino acids. Trimming left V 0 bases short and J 2 bases short, with 11 bases between. In DNA form, the CDR3 reads TGTGCCAGCAGCCAAGACGGCGCGGGGACCTACGAGCAGTACTTC. It codes for CASSQDGAGTYEQYF.

This chain connects TRBV7-6 to TRBJ1-1; possible D gene TRBD1, 6 bases. The ends were cut back, 5 bases at V and 4 bases at J, with 20 bases in the middle. Germline V gives CDR1 SGHVS, CDR2 FNYEAQ. The CDR3 covers 16 residues. CDR3 coding DNA: TGTGCCAGCAGCAGGGGGGGAGGGGGAGCCCTCACTGAAGCTTTCTTT. Protein product: CASSRGGGGALTEAFF.

This chain joins TRBV29-1 and TRBJ1-2; D remains ambiguous. The CDR3 has 10 amino acids. Trimming cost V 7 bases and J 8 bases, with 11 bases left between them. CDR1 SQVTM and CDR2 ANQGSEA come from the germline V gene. The CDR3 reads CSAWTEGYTF. The CDR3 coding sequence is TGCAGCGCCTGGACTGAGGGCTACACCTTC.

In this sample, this clone turned up once. The chain couples TRBV10-3 to TRBJ2-1, with unresolved D. This CDR3 spans 12 amino acids. Trimming pared 0 bases from V and 8 bases from J, leaving 5 bases between. Germline CDR1 and CDR2: ENHRY and SYGVKD. The CDR3 DNA is TGTGCCATCAGTGAGTCAATCGATGAGCAGTTCTTC. Protein product: CAISESIDEQFF.

The chain combines TRBV19 with TRBJ1-6, with unresolved D. CDR1 LNHDA and CDR2 SQIVND come from the germline V gene (reference sequence). This CDR3 comprises 14 residues. The V gene lost 3 bases and the J gene lost 5 bases, with 8 bases spanning the gap. The CDR3 spells CASSIALDNSPLHF. The CDR3 nucleotides are TGTGCCAGTAGTATTGCGCTAGATAATTCACCCCTCCACTTT.